The 2 T cell receptor beta chains below all came from one sample that was sequenced in a study of Ad26.COV2.S vaccination and SARS-CoV-2 variants. This table comes from immunoSEQ multiplex PCR, and its TCRdb copy is limited to in-frame clones, with some not included. The data contain fewer than 500,000 clones, 90% of them singletons. Regarding treatment: 15 to 20 received Ad26.COV2.S at low or high dose, single or two shots; several received placebo; per-sample allocation not given. Each sample was drawn 63 days after the first injection (of vaccine or placebo). The sample was peripheral blood, taken in a trial of Ad26.COV2.S vaccine versus placebo. The receptors were gathered from a person aged 18 to 59 who received the Ad26.COV2.S COVID-19 vaccine or a placebo.

The gene calls are TRBV27 and TRBJ2-7, with D perhaps TRBD2 (5 bases). Trimming removed 5 bases at V and 2 bases at J, with 13 bases between. From germline, CDR1 is MNHEY and CDR2 SMNVEV (reference sequence). The length of the CDR3 is 14 residues. CDR3 region: CASSVAGLTYEQYF. The CDR3 region has the DNA TGTGCCAGCAGTGTGGCCGGACTTACCTACGAGCAGTACTTC.

This chain links TRBV29-1 with TRBJ2-5; 7 bases map to TRBD1. CDR1 and CDR2 from the germline V gene are SQVTM and ANQGSEA. The length of the CDR3 is 12 residues. Unmatched junction bases numbered 4, after V lost 7 bases and J lost 2 bases. The CDR3 DNA is TGCAGCGGGGGACAGATTCAAGAGACCCAGTACTTC. Amino acids: CSGGQIQETQYF.